The 20 T cell receptor beta chains below come from one sample, sequenced in a study of graft-versus-host responses after intestinal transplantation. These receptors have no known antigen. Data came from immunoSEQ multiplex PCR; TCRdb stores just in-frame clones and leaves some out. The sample shows some 85,000 clones, more than 75% of them seen only once. Specimen: unstimulated CD8+ T cells sorted from spleen or lymph node cells, collected before transplant. These TCRs come from a human donor who was the organ donor for an intestinal transplant.

The chain is built from TRBV7-9 and TRBJ1-1, with D hard to call. Germline V CDR1 and CDR2: SEHNR, FQNEAQ (reference sequence). The CDR3 has 14 residues. The V end was cut by 1 base, the J end by 1 base, with 7 bases between. CDR3 protein: CASSLVAGNTEAFF. In DNA, the CDR3 is TGTGCCAGCAGCTTAGTAGCAGGGAACACTGAAGCTTTCTTT.

The chain couples TRBV25-1 to TRBJ2-7; D may be TRBD2 (5 bases). The ends were cut back, 1 base at V and 7 bases at J, with 5 bases in the middle. Germline loops: CDR1 MGHDK, CDR2 SYGVNS. This CDR3 is built from 11 residues. CDR3 sequence (DNA): TGTGCCAGCAGTGAATCGGGGGAGCAGTACTTC. This codes for CASSESGEQYF.

Concerning this clone itself: Germline and junction disagree at one end, which may indicate a read error. The CDR3 DNA is TGTGCCAGCAGTTTAGGGCAGGGGGCATACGAGCAGCACTTC. Translating gives CASSLGQGAYEQHF. The V gene is TRBV28, the J gene TRBJ2-7; 8 bases are a match to TRBD1. The CDR3 is made up of 14 amino acids. Germline V gene sequence: CDR1 MDHEN, CDR2 SYDVKM.

The chain couples TRBV19 to TRBJ1-5; 7 bases are shared with TRBD1. V shed 2 bases and J 5 bases; nucleotides not matched to a gene: 12. CDR1 and CDR2 from the germline V gene are LNHDA and SQIVND (reference sequence). This CDR3 region has 17 residues. The CDR3 region has the DNA TGTGCCAGTAGTATAAAAGGGACAGCTCGTTGGGATCAGCCCCAGCATTTT. This sequence encodes CASSIKGTARWDQPQHF.

The V and J genes are TRBV14 and TRBJ1-6, with TRBD1 as a possible D gene (5 bases). Germline V gene sequence: CDR1 SGHDN, CDR2 FVKESK. V gave up 5 bases and J gave up 8 bases, with 10 bases separating them. CDR3 size: 13 residues. The CDR3 bases are TGTGCCAGCAGCTGGGGCGGTCATTCACCCCTCCACTTT. Translation: CASSWGGHSPLHF.

This rearrangement joins TRBV4-1 to TRBJ2-1; D gene ambiguous. With 1 base removed from V and 0 bases from J, the gap between germline ends came to 7 bases. The germline gives CDR1 MGHRA, CDR2 YSYEKL. The CDR3 is made up of 15 amino acids. The CDR3 sequence: CASSQVGDSYNEQFF. The CDR3 coding sequence is TGCGCCAGCAGCCAAGTTGGGGACTCCTACAATGAGCAGTTCTTC.

A single count supports this clone. CDR3 DNA: TGTGCCAGCAGTTACAGGGGTCTCCTTCATATTAATGAAAAACTGTTTTTT. Its protein is CASSYRGLLHINEKLFF. The V gene is TRBV28, the J gene TRBJ1-4; 7 bases line up with TRBD1. Germline-derived CDR1 and CDR2 are MDHEN and SYDVKM. The CDR3 extends over 17 amino acids. V was pared by 4 bases and J by 4 bases, with 12 bases of the junction left unmatched.

This clone has just one count. The chain has TRBV29-1 and TRBJ1-2; 9 bases are shared with TRBD1. The CDR3 loop spans 13 amino acids. Germline assignment: CDR1 SQVTM and CDR2 ANQGSEA. After removal of 7 bases from V and 2 bases from J, the junction contained 5 bases not matched to a gene. The CDR3 DNA sequence: TGCAGCGCACGGACAGGGGAAAACTATGGCTACACCTTC. This sequence encodes CSARTGENYGYTF.

The CDR3: CAISESLGGSDNEQFF. DNA for the CDR3: TGTGCCATCAGTGAGTCTCTCGGGGGATCCGACAATGAGCAGTTCTTC. The chain has TRBV10-3 and TRBJ2-1, with a possible D match to TRBD2 (6 bases). This CDR3 has 16 amino acids. Germline V gene sequence: CDR1 ENHRY, CDR2 SYGVKD. V was clipped by 0 bases and J by 5 bases, with 14 bases between them.

The V gene is TRBV14, the J gene TRBJ1-2; TRBD1 is a possible D gene (6 bases). Trimming took off 4 bases at V and 10 bases at J, with 22 bases between the two ends. The CDR3 runs 15 residues. Germline V gene data show CDR1 as SGHDN and CDR2 as FVKESK. CDR3 loop: CASSPETGLRNSYTF. The CDR3 DNA sequence: TGTGCCAGCAGCCCAGAGACAGGCCTAAGAAACTCCTACACCTTC.

The chain carries TRBV10-2 and TRBJ2-7, with a tentative D call TRBD2 (7 bases). V shed 0 bases and J shed 4 bases, with 13 bases lying between them. Germline CDR1 WSHSY, CDR2 SAAADI. There are 15 residues in the CDR3. This CDR3 is CASSESGGAGYEQYF. CDR3 bases: TGCGCCAGCAGTGAGTCGGGGGGGGCTGGGTACGAGCAGTACTTC.

The chain employs TRBV19 and TRBJ1-1; D call uncertain. Trimming cost V 1 base and J 0 bases, with 3 bases left between them. The CDR3 covers 13 residues. Germline assignment: CDR1 LNHDA and CDR2 SQIVND (reference sequence). The CDR3 nucleotides are TGTGCCAGTAGTATAGGTATGAACACTGAAGCTTTCTTT. This gives the protein CASSIGMNTEAFF.

The rearrangement uses TRBV10-3 and TRBJ1-1; D perhaps matches TRBD1 (5 bases). Germline V CDR1 and CDR2: ENHRY, SYGVKD. This CDR3 contains 13 residues. V gave up 8 bases and J gave up 4 bases, with 14 bases separating them. CDR3 bases: TGTGCCATCTTCCGGGGCGGGGGCACTGAAGCTTTCTTT. This codes for CAIFRGGGTEAFF.

The CDR3 DNA reads as TGTGCCAGCAGTTTACCGACTAGCGGGGGGCTCTACGAGCAGTACTTC. Translated: CASSLPTSGGLYEQYF. The V gene is TRBV28, the J gene TRBJ2-7, with TRBD2 matching 13 bases. The germline CDR1 and CDR2 sequences are MDHEN and SYDVKM. V gave up 2 bases and J gave up 3 bases; unmatched junction bases: 4. CDR3 length: 16 residues.

J is TRBJ2-1 and V is TRBV25-1; D assignment may be TRBD1 or TRBD2 (5 bases each). The germline V gene encodes CDR1 MGHDK and CDR2 SYGVNS. CDR3 length equals 15 residues. Trimming stripped 1 base from V and 8 bases from J, with 15 bases between. CDR3 coding DNA: TGTGCCAGCAGTGAATTGAATAGGGACGGGGATGAGCAGTTCTTC. Translating gives CASSELNRDGDEQFF.

This clone came up once. V and J are TRBV27 and TRBJ1-1, with D possibly TRBD1 on 5 matching bases. Trimming pared 2 bases from V and 0 bases from J, leaving 7 bases between. Germline V gene data show CDR1 as MNHEY and CDR2 as SMNVEV (reference sequence). The CDR3 runs to 14 residues. For the CDR3, the DNA is TGTGCCAGCAGTTTAGGGGCCGTGAACACTGAAGCTTTCTTT. Translation gives CASSLGAVNTEAFF.

The CDR3 loop is CASIRKISSTDTQYF. Here the CDR3 DNA reads TGTGCCAGCATTCGTAAGATTTCTAGCACAGATACGCAGTATTTT. The chain recombines TRBV28 with TRBJ2-3; D ambiguous. V was shortened by 7 bases and J by 0 bases, with 14 bases between the two germline ends. CDR1 MDHEN and CDR2 SYDVKM come from the germline V gene. This CDR3 region has 15 residues.

V is TRBV5-5 and J is TRBJ2-5; D might be TRBD2 (5 bases). Trimming removed 6 bases from V and 3 bases from J, with 24 bases in between. The CDR3 is 17 amino acids. The germline V gene encodes CDR1 SGHKS and CDR2 YYEKEE (reference sequence). The CDR3, as DNA: TGTGCCAGCACCCCCCTTGGCAGTCGGGGTTTCGAAGAGACCCAGTACTTC. This gives the protein CASTPLGSRGFEETQYF.

The V call is TRBV6-5, the J call TRBJ2-4, with D possibly being TRBD1 (6 bases). Per the germline V gene, CDR1 is MNHEY and CDR2 is SVGAGI. V was clipped by 2 bases and J by 0 bases, with 11 bases between them. The CDR3 length is 16 residues. DNA of the CDR3: TGTGCCAGCAGTTACACGGGACAACTAGCCAAAAACATTCAGTACTTC. Its translation: CASSYTGQLAKNIQYF.

This clone was counted a few times. V gene TRBV9 combines with J gene TRBJ1-3; maybe TRBD1 (5 bases). The V end lost 0 bases, the J end lost 8 bases, and 9 bases lay between the germline ends. The CDR3 extends over 13 amino acids. Germline-derived CDR1 and CDR2 are SGDLS and YYNGEE. The CDR3 here is CASSVAGSDTIYF. In nucleotides, the CDR3 is TGTGCCAGCAGCGTAGCAGGGTCTGACACCATATATTTT.